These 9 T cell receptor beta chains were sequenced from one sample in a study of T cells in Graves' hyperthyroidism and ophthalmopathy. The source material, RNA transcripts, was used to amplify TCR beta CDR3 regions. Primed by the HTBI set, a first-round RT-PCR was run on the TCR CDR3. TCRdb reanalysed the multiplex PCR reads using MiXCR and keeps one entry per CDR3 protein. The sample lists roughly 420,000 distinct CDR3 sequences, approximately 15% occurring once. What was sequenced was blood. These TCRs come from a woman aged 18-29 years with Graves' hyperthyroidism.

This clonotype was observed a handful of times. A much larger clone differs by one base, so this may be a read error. Here the CDR3 reads CAWASSGWDYNEQFF. The CDR3 region has the DNA TGTGCCTGGGCCTCATCAGGGTGGGATTATAATGAGCAGTTCTTC. The chain joins TRBV30 to TRBJ2-1, with D perhaps matching TRBD1 (5 bases). This CDR3 comprises 15 residues. V was trimmed by 5 bases and J by 7 bases, leaving 21 bases between them. CDR1 and CDR2 from the germline V gene are GTSNPN and SVGIG (reference sequence).

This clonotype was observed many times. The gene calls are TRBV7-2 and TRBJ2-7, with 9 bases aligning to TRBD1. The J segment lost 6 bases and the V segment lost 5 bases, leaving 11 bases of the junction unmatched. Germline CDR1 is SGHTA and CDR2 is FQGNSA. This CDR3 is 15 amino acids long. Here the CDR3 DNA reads TGTGCCAGCAGCCCCTTCCAAGGGACAGGGTTCGAGCAGTACTTC. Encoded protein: CASSPFQGTGFEQYF.

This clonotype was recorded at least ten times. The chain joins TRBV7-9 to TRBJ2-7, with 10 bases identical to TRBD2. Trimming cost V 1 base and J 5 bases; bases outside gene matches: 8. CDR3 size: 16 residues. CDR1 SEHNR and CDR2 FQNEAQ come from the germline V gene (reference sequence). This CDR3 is CASSLGGASGSNEQYF. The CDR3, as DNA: TGTGCCAGCAGCTTAGGTGGGGCTAGCGGGAGCAACGAGCAGTACTTC.

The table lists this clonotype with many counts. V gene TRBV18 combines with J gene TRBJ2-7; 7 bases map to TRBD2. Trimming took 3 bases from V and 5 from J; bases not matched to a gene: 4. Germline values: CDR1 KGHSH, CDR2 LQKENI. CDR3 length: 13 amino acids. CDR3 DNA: TGTGCCAGCTCACCTCCAAGCGGGAACGAGCAGTACTTC. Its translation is CASSPPSGNEQYF.

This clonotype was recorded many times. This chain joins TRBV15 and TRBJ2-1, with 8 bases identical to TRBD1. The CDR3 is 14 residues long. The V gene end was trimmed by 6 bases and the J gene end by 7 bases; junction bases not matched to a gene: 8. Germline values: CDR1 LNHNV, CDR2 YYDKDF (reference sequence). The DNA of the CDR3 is TGTGCCACCAGAAGACAGGGGTCCAATAATGAGCAGTTCTTC. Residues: CATRRQGSNNEQFF.

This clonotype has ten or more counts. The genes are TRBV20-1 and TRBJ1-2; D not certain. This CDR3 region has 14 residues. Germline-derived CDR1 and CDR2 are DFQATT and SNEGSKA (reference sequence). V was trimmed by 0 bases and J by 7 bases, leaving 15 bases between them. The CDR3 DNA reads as TGCAGTGCTAGAGACCCCAACAGTGACGGTGGCTACACCTTC. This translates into CSARDPNSDGGYTF.

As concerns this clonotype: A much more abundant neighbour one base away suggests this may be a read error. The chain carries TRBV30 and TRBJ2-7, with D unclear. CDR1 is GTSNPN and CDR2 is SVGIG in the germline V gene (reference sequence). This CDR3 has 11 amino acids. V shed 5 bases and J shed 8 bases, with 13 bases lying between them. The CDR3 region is CAWHFSTQQYF. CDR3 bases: TGTGCCTGGCATTTCTCTACGCAGCAGTACTTC. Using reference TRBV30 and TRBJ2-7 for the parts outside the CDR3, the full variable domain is SQTIHQWPATLVQPVGSPLSLECTVEGTSNPNLYWYRQAAGRGLQLLFYSVGIGQISSEVPQNLSASRPQDRQFILSSKKLLLSDSGFYLCAWHFSTQQYFGPGTRLTVT.

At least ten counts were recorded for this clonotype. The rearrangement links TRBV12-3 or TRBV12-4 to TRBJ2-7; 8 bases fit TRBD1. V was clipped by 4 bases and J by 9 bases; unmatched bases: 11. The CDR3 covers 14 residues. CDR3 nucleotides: TGTGCCAGCAGTTCACGACAGGGGTCGGGACGGCAGTACTTC. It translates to CASSSRQGSGRQYF.

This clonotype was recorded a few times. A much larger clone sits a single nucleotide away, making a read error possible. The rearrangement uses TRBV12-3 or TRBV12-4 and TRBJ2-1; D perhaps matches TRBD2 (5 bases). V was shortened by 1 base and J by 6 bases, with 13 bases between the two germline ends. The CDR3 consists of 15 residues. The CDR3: CASSLGPAVSNEQFF. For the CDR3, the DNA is TGTGCCAGCAGTTTAGGGCCAGCGGTATCCAATGAGCAGTTCTTC.